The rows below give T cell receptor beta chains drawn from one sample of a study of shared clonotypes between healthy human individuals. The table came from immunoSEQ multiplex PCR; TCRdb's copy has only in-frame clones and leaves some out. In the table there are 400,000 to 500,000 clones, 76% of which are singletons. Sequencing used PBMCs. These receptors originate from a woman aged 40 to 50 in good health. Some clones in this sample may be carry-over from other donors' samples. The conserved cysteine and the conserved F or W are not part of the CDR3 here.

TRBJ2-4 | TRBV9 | ASSAPTSGSTVGDIQY
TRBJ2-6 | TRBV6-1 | ASSADRAGANVLT
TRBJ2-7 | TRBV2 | ASSLGQGDYEQY
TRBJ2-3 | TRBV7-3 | ASSTGLAGASDTQY
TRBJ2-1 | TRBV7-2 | ASSLDRVAEQF
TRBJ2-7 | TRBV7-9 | ASSLVASGGYEQY
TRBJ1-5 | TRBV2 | ASTRGQGENQPQH
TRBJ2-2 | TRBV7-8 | ASSLERGGAELF
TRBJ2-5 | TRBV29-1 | SVEDGRDPAETQY
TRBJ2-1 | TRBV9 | ASSVRGTSSYNEQF
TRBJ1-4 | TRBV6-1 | ASSPRPGAVEKLF
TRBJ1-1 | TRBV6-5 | ASSPRGRGEAF
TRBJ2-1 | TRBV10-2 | ASTGLAGGVIPYNEQF
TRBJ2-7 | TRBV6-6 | ASSLGTGIEQY
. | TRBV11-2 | ASSSSDYEQY
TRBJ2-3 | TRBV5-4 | ASSPDGGSLSDTQY
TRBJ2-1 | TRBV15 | ATGRGLNNEQF
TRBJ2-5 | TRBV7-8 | ASSFTGTGREETQY
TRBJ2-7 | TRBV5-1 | ASSTNSGRAHEQY
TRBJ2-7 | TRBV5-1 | ASSLEADSYEQY
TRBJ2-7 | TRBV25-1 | ASSPRDGSYEQY
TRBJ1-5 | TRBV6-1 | ASVWAGVGNQPQH
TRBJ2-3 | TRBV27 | ASSDEARFTDTQY
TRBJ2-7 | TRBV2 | ASSRLAYEQY
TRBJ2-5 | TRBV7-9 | ASSLPPGQGEETQY
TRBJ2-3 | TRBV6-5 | ASAPGPTNTQY
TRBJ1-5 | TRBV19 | ASTESSNQPQH
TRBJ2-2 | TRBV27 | ASSLNRGVTGELF
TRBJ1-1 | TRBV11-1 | ASSLARTNTEAF
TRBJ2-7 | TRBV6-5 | ATKGLAVTYEQY
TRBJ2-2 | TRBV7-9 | ASSLALVTGELF
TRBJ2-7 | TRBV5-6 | ASSLALGGQY
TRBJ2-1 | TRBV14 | ASSRGRPAYNEQF
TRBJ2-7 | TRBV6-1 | ASSNRGPYEQY
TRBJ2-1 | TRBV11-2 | ASAGLYNEQF
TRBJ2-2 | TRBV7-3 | ASSSPPWQGTNTGELF
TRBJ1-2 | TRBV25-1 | ASSETGDDNYGYT
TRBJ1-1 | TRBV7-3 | ASSLRANTEAF
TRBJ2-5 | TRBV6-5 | ASKWRSLGEQY
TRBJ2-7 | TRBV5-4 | ASSSWTSGKNEQY
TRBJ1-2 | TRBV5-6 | ASSLAQRDYGYT
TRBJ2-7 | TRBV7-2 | ASSLRAGRSTYEQY
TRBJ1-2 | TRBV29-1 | SVDTGDNYGYT
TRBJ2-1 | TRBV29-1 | SVSELAGGDNEQF
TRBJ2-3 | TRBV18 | ASSSRLVSGGTDTQY
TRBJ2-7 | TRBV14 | ASSQGTRAVLKGSYEQY
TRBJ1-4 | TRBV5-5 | ASSLPGQADEKLF
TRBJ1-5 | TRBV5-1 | ASSSPSGTGVGNQPQH
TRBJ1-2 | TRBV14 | ASSQETWADDYGYT
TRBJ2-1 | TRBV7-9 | ASSRLAGGPNEQF